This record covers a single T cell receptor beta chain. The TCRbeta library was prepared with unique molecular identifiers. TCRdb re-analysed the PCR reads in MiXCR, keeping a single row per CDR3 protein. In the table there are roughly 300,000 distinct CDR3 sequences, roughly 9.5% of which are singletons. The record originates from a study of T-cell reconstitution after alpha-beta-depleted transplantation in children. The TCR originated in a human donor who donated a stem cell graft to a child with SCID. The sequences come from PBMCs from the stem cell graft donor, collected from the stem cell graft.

The chain's CDR3 is CSATKAGLGSYNEQFF. The CDR3, as DNA: TGCAGTGCTACTAAAGCGGGGCTGGGCTCCTACAATGAGCAGTTCTTC. This sequence joins TRBV20-1 and TRBJ2-1; TRBD2 matches 7 bases. CDR3 length: 16 amino acids. With V trimmed by 4 bases and J by 0 bases, 9 bases remained unmatched. CDR1 and CDR2 from the germline V gene are DFQATT and SNEGSKA (reference sequence).